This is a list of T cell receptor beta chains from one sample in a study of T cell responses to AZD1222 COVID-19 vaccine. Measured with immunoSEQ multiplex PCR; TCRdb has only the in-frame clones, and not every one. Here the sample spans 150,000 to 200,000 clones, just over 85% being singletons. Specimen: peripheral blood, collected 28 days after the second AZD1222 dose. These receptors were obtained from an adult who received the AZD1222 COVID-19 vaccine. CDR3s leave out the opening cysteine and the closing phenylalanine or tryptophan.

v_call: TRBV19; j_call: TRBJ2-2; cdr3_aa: ASMLAGANTGELF
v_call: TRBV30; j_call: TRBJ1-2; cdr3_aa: AWSVQINYGYT
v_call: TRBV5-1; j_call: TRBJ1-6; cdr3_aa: ASSLAGTAYNSPLH
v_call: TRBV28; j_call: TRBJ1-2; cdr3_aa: ASSLGSYYGYT
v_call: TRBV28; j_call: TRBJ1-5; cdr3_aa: ASSQGQGSNQPQH
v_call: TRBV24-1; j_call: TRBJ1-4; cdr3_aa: ATSAGVRTGVEKLF
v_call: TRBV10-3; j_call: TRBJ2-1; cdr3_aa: AISESYNEQF
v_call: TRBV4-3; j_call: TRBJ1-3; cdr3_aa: ASSQDIQGPVNTIY
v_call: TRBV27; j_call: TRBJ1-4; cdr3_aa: ASSFRGEKLF
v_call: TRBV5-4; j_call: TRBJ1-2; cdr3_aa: ASSKQGLDYGYT
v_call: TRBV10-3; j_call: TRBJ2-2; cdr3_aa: AISAKRGGVTGELF
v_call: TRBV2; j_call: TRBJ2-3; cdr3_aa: ASSELATSTDTQY
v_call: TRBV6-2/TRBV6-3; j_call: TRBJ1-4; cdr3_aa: ASTPSGGAPEKLF
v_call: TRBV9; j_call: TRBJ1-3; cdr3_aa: ASKEGATGNTIY
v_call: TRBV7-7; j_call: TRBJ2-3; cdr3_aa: ASSLGSGQGATDTQY
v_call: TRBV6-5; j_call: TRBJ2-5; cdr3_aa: ASRRQGQETQY
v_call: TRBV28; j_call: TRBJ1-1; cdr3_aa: ASSLLGSLEAF
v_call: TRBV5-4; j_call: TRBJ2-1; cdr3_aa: ASSPPGGFYEQF
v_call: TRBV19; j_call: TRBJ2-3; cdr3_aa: ASSPRASGRDTQY
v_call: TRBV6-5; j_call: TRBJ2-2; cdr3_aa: ASSSQGAVTGELF
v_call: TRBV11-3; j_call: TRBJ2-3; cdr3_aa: ASSSGLTTDTQY
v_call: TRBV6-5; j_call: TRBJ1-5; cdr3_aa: ASSIRHGTSPQH
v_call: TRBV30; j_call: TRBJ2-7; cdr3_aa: ARKGRSHEQY
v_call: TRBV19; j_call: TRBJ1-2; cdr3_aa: ASSIARDKRGYT
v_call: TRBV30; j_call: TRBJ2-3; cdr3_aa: AWSSRTSVLRGTDTQY
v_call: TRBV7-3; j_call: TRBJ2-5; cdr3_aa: ASSPTGGTQY
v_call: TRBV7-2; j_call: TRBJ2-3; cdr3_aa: ASSLGVGRMGDTQY
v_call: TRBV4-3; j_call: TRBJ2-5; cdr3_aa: ASSQGLAGETQY
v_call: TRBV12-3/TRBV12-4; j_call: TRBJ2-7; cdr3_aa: ASSLAGSNEQY
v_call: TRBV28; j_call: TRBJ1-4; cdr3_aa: GAGTPNEKLF
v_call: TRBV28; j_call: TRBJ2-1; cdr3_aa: ASSLRGQGFYNEQF
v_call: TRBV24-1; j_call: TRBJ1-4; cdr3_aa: ATSDLGQKNEKLF
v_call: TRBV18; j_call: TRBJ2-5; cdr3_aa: ASSSTVSQETQY
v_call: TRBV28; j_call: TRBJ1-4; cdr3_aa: ASSVTGGATNEKLF
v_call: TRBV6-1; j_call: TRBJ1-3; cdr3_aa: ASSDDSYSGNTIY
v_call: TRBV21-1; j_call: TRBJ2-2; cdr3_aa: ASRLGMRDTGELF
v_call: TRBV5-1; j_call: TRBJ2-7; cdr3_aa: ASSAAGTSYEQY
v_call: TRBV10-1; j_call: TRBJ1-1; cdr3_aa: ASSLNRGKRNTEAF
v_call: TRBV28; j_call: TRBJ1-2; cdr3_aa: ASSARYYGYT
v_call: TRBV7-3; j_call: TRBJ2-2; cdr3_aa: ASMGGGGNTGELF
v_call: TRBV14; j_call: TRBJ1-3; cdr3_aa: ASSQGGLRGNTIY
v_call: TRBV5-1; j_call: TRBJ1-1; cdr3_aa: ASGRGTSNTEAF
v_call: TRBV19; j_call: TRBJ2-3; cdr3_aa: ASSTAGATDTQY
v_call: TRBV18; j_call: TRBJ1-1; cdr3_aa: ASSPSGTTEAF
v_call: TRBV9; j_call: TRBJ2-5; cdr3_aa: ASSVRDRQETQY
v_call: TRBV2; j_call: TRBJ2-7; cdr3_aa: ASSELPGSNYEQY
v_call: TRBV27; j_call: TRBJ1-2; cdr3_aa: ASSLLGTGGGEGYGYT
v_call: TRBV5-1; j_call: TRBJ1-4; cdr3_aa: ASSLGGFGEKLF
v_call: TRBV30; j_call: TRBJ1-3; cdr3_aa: AWSVGYSGNTIY
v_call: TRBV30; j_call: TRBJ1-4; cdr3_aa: AWRLTDRGGEKLF
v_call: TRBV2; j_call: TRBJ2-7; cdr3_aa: ASSPWTYYEQY
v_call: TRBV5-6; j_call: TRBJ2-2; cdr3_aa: ASSLGLVNTGELF
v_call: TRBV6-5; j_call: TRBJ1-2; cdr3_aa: ASSYQGGKYGYT